This entry is about one T cell receptor beta chain. The sample originates from a study of Graves' ophthalmopathy and Graves' hyperthyroidism. Using RNA transcripts, the TCR beta CDR3 regions were amplified. In the first round, RT-PCR was carried out with HTBI primers, and a multiplex PCR formed the second round. TCRdb recomputed calls from the multiplex PCR reads with MiXCR, one row per CDR3 protein. Counted here are 740,000 or so distinct CDR3 sequences, roughly two fifths occurring once; the ten biggest clones make up about 40%. The CDR3 consists of 12 residues. V was shortened by 2 bases and J by 11 bases, with 9 bases between the two germline ends. CDR1 and CDR2 (germline): SNHLY, FYNNEI.

The sequence was obtained from an adult man with Graves' ophthalmopathy. Sequenced material: peripheral blood. The gene calls are TRBV2 and TRBJ1-4; TRBD1 might be the D (5 bases). In DNA form, the CDR3 reads TGTGCCAGCAGTGAAACGGGACCCAAACTGTTTTTT. This codes for CASSETGPKLFF. The entire variable domain, with the rest obtained from reference TRBV2 and TRBJ1-4, is as follows: EPEVTQTPSHQVTQMGQEVILRCVPISNHLYFYWYRQILGQKVEFLVSFYNNEISEKSEIFDDQFSVERPDGSNFTLKIRSTKLEDSAMYFCASSETGPKLFFGSGTQLSVL.